This T cell receptor (beta chain) emerged from a study of blood T cell repertoires in COVID-19 (dated by TCRdb to the early 2020s). Regarding the research as a whole: Samples from collaborators originated in the United States, Italy and Spain and spanned both the acute and convalescent phases of COVID-19. The material from the prospective study consisted of cDNA or gDNA derived from T cells, B-cell-depleted T cells, or PBMCs. Samples were obtained from the ongoing ImmuneRACE study (first 160 participants) and from 1,254 subjects provided by 6 global collaborators. Where HLA class I and class II types were available, the types were taken from metadata supplied by the sample provider, not from assay-based typing. Deeply sampled blood TCRbeta repertoires from subjects exposed to, actively infected with, or recovered from COVID-19 were included in the dataset. The sample metadata nearly always contained a de-identified subject ID, COVID-19 status, age in years and sex. The repertoires were released in a freely available public database intended as a resource for research on the immune response to SARS-CoV-2. What the work shows at the level of the full study, not this receptor alone: Clinical and demographic metadata were provided uncurated, with the amount varying by source and participant.

TCRbeta CDR3 regions were amplified from genomic DNA by means of the immunoSEQ Assay, a bias-controlled multiplex PCR. Under the source paper's analysis protocol: Nucleated cell counts per sample were estimated from amplification of reference gene primers within the assay. To quantify the absolute abundance of each unique TCRbeta CDR3 rearrangement, sequence reads were collapsed and filtered. Productive Simpson clonality was computed per sample as the square root of Simpson's diversity index over productive rearrangements. Not all clones reach the TCRdb copy of this immuneACCESS table, which keeps in-frame sequences only. Checked studies attribute under half of the gap to unresolved V genes and leave the rest unexplained. Clonal size and the V and J genes are those of that table, whereas D and trimming came from the DNA. The sample records fewer than 100,000 clones, 75% to 85% of which are singletons. The ten largest account for around 10% of the sample.

In regard to this clone: Its specific antigen is unknown. Base qualities are not recorded, but no much larger clone differs from it by a single base.

Each collaborating institution followed its own protocols to collect whole blood in K2EDTA tubes. For TCRbeta analysis, collaborators shipped samples in one of three forms: frozen whole blood, isolated PBMCs, or DNA extracted from either of those sample types. The sequence came from a woman in her seventies with acute or convalescent COVID-19. The sequencing input was peripheral blood.

The CDR3 protein: CASSISGLNTEAFF. The nucleotides read TGTGCCAGTAGTATCTCAGGCCTGAACACTGAAGCTTTCTTT. Recombination joined TRBV19 with TRBJ1-1; confidence is insufficient to name the D gene. The germline V gene (reference sequence) sets CDR1 to LNHDA and CDR2 to SQIVND. The CDR3 contains 14 residues, cysteine and phenylalanine counted. Only CDR3 DNA is held: 42 bases, read in frame from base 1. V was cut back by 3 bases and J by 0 bases, leaving a gap of 8 bases between them.